This T cell receptor (beta chain) was sequenced in a study of blood T cell repertoires in COVID-19. Overall study context: There were acute and convalescent COVID-19 samples, and they came from the United States, Italy and Spain.

The table came from immunoSEQ multiplex PCR; TCRdb's copy has only in-frame clones and leaves some out. The sample carries approximately 110,000 clones, 75% to 90% recorded once. CDR1 and CDR2 (germline): WNHNN, SYGVQD (reference sequence). The CDR3 is 14 amino acids. The V gene lost 2 bases and the J gene lost 4 bases, with 8 bases spanning the gap. This clonotype originated in a woman aged 55 to 70 with acute or convalescent COVID-19. V is TRBV10-1 and J is TRBJ2-2; D unclear. Sequenced material: peripheral blood. As DNA, the CDR3 is TGCGCCAGCAGTGAGGGGTCAGGCACCGGGGAGCTGTTTTTT. It yields the protein CASSEGSGTGELFF.